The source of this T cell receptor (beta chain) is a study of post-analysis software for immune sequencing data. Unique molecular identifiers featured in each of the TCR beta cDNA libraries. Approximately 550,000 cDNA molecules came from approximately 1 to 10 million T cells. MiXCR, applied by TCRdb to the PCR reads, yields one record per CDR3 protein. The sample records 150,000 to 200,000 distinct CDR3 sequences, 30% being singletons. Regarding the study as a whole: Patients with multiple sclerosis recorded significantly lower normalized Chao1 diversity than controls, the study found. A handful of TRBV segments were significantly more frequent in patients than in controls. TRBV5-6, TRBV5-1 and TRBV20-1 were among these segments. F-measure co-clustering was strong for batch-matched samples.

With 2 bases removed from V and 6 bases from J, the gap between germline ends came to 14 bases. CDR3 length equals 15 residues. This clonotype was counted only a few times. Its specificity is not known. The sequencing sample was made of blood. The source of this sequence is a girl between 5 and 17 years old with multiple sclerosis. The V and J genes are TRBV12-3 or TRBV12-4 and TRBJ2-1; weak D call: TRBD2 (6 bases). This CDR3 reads CASSLNSGDVNEQFF. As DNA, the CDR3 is TGTGCCAGCAGTTTAAATAGCGGAGATGTCAATGAGCAGTTCTTC.